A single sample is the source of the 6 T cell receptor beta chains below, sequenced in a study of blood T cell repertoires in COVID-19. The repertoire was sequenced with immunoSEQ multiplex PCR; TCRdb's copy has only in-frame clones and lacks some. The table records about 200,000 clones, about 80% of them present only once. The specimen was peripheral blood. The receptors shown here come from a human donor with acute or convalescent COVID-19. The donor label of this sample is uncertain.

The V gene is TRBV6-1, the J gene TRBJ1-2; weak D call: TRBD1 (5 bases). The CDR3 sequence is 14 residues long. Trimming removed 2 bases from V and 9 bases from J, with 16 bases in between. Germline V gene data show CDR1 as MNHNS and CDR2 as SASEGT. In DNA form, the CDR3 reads TGTGCCAGCAGTGAACCGACAGCCTGGGTGAGCTACACCTTC. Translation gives CASSEPTAWVSYTF.

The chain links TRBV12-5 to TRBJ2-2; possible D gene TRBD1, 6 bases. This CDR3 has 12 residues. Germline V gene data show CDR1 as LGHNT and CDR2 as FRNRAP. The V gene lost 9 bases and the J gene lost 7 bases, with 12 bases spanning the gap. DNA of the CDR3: TGTGCTAGCTACAGGGTACTCGGGGAGCTGTTTTTT. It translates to CASYRVLGELFF. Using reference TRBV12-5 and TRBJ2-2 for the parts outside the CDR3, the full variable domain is DARVTQTPRHKVTEMGQEVTMRCQPILGHNTVFWYRQTMMQGLELLAYFRNRAPLDDSGMPKDRFSAEMPDATLATLKIQPSEPRDSAVYFCASYRVLGELFFGEGSRLTVL.

CDR3 sequence: CASRFKTGRSYEQYF. CDR3 in DNA: TGTGCAAGTCGCTTTAAAACAGGGCGATCCTACGAGCAGTACTTC. The chain employs TRBV12-2 and TRBJ2-7; the table calls TRBD1, which could not be checked here. TRBV12-2 is shown as a pseudogene. This CDR3 has 15 amino acids.

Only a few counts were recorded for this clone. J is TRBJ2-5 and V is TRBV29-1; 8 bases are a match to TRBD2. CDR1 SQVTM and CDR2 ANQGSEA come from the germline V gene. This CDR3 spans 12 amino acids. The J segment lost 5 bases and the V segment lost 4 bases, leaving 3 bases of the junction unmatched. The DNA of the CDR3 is TGCAGCGTTGGGGCTAGCGGGGAGACCCAGTACTTC. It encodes CSVGASGETQYF.

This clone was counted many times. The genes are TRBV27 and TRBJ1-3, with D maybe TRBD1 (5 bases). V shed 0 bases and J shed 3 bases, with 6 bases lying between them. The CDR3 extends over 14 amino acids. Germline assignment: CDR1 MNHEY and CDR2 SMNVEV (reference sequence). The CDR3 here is CASSLSTDGNTIYF. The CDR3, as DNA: TGTGCCAGCAGTTTATCGACAGATGGAAACACCATATATTTT.

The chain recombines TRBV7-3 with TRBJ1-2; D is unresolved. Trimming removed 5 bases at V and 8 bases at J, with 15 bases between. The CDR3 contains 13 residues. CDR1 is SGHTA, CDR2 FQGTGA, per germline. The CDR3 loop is CASSTGEGGGYTF. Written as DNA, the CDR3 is TGTGCCAGCAGCACCGGCGAGGGTGGCGGCTACACCTTC.